The next 10 T cell receptor beta chains were all read from a single sample in a study of immune cell composition in non-small cell lung cancer. The protocol was immunoSEQ multiplex PCR, while the TCRdb copy is restricted to in-frame clones and leaves out a portion. The sample carries 3,500 to 5,000 clones, less than 75% recorded once. Normal lung was taken at the farthest possible site, at least 3 cm from tumour. Specimen: non-adjacent lung tissue. These receptors were collected from a human donor with non-small cell lung cancer.

This chain connects TRBV29-1 to TRBJ2-7; D gene uncertain. CDR1 is SQVTM, CDR2 ANQGSEA, per germline. The CDR3 length is 11 residues. Trimming pared 0 bases from V and 3 bases from J, leaving 3 bases between. The CDR3 spells CSVEDSYEQYF. As DNA, the CDR3 is TGCAGCGTTGAAGACAGCTACGAGCAGTACTTC.

This clone is labeled large. The V gene is TRBV18, the J gene TRBJ1-1; D unresolved. The CDR3 sequence is 13 residues long. The germline V and J ends were trimmed by 3 bases and 6 bases, with 11 bases remaining between them. Looked up from germline, CDR1 is KGHSH and CDR2 is LQKENI. The CDR3 DNA is TGTGCCAGCTCACCCTCGCCCCAGGCTGAAGCTTTCTTT. The encoded protein is CASSPSPQAEAFF.

This rearrangement joins TRBV4-3 to TRBJ2-2; TRBD1 agrees at 8 bases. The germline CDR1 and CDR2 sequences are LGHNA and YSLEER. V shed 4 bases and J 8 bases; nucleotides not matched to a gene: 9. The CDR3 has 15 amino acids. The CDR3 DNA sequence: TGCGCCAGCAGCCCCTCCTGGCAGGGGGCGGGGGAGCTGTTTTTT. It specifies CASSPSWQGAGELFF.

The chain recombines TRBV11-1 with TRBJ2-3, with D uncertain. The CDR3 has 12 amino acids. Germline CDR1 reads SGHAT; CDR2 reads FQDESV (reference sequence). The V end lost 7 bases, the J end lost 1 base, and 6 bases lay between the germline ends. DNA for the CDR3: TGTGCCAGCACCCTACGCACAGATACGCAGTATTTT. Residues: CASTLRTDTQYF.

V and J are TRBV5-6 and TRBJ2-7, with 7 bases identical to TRBD1. There are 12 residues in the CDR3. Trimming took 3 bases from V and 5 from J; bases not matched to a gene: 2. Germline V gives CDR1 SGHDT, CDR2 YYEEEE. CDR3 in DNA: TGTGCCAGCAGCTGGACAGGAAACGAGCAGTACTTC. Protein: CASSWTGNEQYF.

The V gene is TRBV7-9, the J gene TRBJ2-5, with 11 nucleotides matching TRBD1. The junction had 5 bases not matched to a gene; V was cut back by 5 bases and J by 3 bases. The CDR3 has 15 amino acids. Germline V gene sequence: CDR1 SEHNR, CDR2 FQNEAQ (reference sequence). The CDR3 here is CASSPGQGGEETQYF. Here the CDR3 DNA reads TGTGCCAGCAGCCCGGGACAGGGGGGTGAAGAGACCCAGTACTTC.

This sequence joins TRBV28 and TRBJ1-5; maybe TRBD1 (5 bases). The CDR3 loop spans 12 amino acids. The germline gives CDR1 MDHEN, CDR2 SYDVKM. Trimming left V 6 bases short and J 7 bases short, with 10 bases between. The chain's CDR3 is CASRSGGQPQHF. Written as DNA, the CDR3 is TGTGCCAGCAGGAGCGGGGGGCAGCCCCAGCATTTT.

This chain joins TRBV7-3 and TRBJ2-5; D may match TRBD1 or TRBD2 (5 bases each). Between the trimmed V and J ends, which lost 2 bases and 3 bases, there was a span of 13 bases. The CDR3 extends over 15 amino acids. The germline CDR1 and CDR2 sequences are SGHTA and FQGTGA. CDR3 sequence: CASSLGSGTEETQYF. Written as DNA, the CDR3 is TGTGCCAGCAGCTTAGGATCAGGGACCGAAGAGACCCAGTACTTC.

The rearrangement links TRBV6-5 to TRBJ1-5; D not certain. CDR1 and CDR2 (germline): MNHEY, SVGAGI. This CDR3 region has 13 residues. Trimming cost V 2 bases and J 2 bases, with 4 bases left between them. Here the CDR3 reads CASSYQGNQPQHF. DNA for the CDR3: TGTGCCAGCAGTTACCAGGGCAATCAGCCCCAGCATTTT.

The chain joins TRBV19 to TRBJ2-2; D gene ambiguous. This CDR3 is built from 13 residues. The V and J ends lost 11 bases and 0 bases respectively, with 10 bases between them. Germline V gives CDR1 LNHDA, CDR2 SQIVND (reference sequence). The CDR3 DNA sequence: TGTGCCGGAGCCGACGCGAACACCGGGGAGCTGTTTTTT. Protein: CAGADANTGELFF.